The clone carrying this TCR beta chain was observed a single time. Its antigen remains unidentified. TCRdb keeps only in-frame clones here, not all; method: immunoSEQ multiplex PCR. Of about 110,000 clones listed, 85% to 95% are singletons. This specimen comes from a study of OX40 agonist ivuxolimab in advanced cancers. Study-level information: Three patients, one with hepatocellular carcinoma and two with cutaneous melanoma, achieved partial responses.

Overall study results and limits: On average, CD8+ T cells had more expanded clones than CD4+. The work left the antigen specificity of expanded peripheral T cells undetermined.

Autoimmune disease history or systemic immunosuppression disqualified patients. This CDR3 spans 16 amino acids. Germline loops: CDR1 KGHSH, CDR2 LQKENI. Trimming stripped 0 bases from V and 5 bases from J, with 14 bases between. This material consisted of CD4+ or CD8+ T cells sorted from blood, taken in a trial of the OX40 agonist ivuxolimab. The sequence was obtained from an adult with an advanced solid tumor such as melanoma, head and neck, liver or kidney cancer. V is TRBV18 and J is TRBJ2-4; D tentatively reads TRBD1 or TRBD2 (6 bases each). In DNA form, the CDR3 reads TGTGCCAGCTCACCACCAGGGGGAGGAAGCCAAAACATTCAGTACTTC. This sequence encodes CASSPPGGGSQNIQYF.